These 22 T cell receptor beta chains were sequenced from one sample in a study of control samples from healthy donors and cancer patients. Clones were read by immunoSEQ multiplex PCR, and TCRdb kept only the in-frame ones, dropping some. Among more than 150,000 clones listed, about 93% were seen once. Sequenced input: blood. The receptors were gathered from a man younger than 35 in good health.

The chain joins TRBV9 to TRBJ2-1; D is ambiguous. CDR1 and CDR2 from the germline V gene are SGDLS and YYNGEE. Trimming took off 1 base at V and 6 bases at J, with 14 bases between the two ends. CDR3 length: 15 amino acids. The CDR3: CASSVTPSLSNEQFF. CDR3 sequence (DNA): TGTGCCAGCAGCGTAACACCTTCGTTGAGCAATGAGCAGTTCTTC.

The chain has TRBV6-5 and TRBJ2-5, with 10 nucleotides matching TRBD2. This CDR3 region has 15 residues. Germline CDR1 is MNHEY and CDR2 is SVGAGI. Unmatched junction bases numbered 3, after V lost 0 bases and J lost 5 bases. CDR3 residues: CASSYSKLAGETQYF. CDR3 DNA sequence: TGTGCCAGCAGTTACTCGAAACTAGCGGGGGAGACCCAGTACTTC.

This clone has only one observation. The chain joins TRBV12-3 or TRBV12-4 to TRBJ1-1, with D perhaps matching TRBD1 (5 bases). This CDR3 has 13 amino acids. Deletions cut 3 bases from V and 4 bases from J, with 9 bases between. The CDR3 DNA sequence: TGTGCCAGCAGTTTCGGGGGGTTCACTGAAGCTTTCTTT. Translation: CASSFGGFTEAFF.

The chain has TRBV9 and TRBJ2-1; no clear D gene. CDR3 length: 14 residues. V was trimmed by 4 bases and J by 2 bases, leaving 10 bases between them. CDR1 and CDR2 (germline): SGDLS, YYNGEE. The CDR3 spells CASSLQTAYNEQFF. CDR3 bases: TGTGCCAGCAGCCTTCAGACGGCCTACAATGAGCAGTTCTTC.

The rearrangement links TRBV5-1 to TRBJ1-1; no definite D call. The CDR3 is 15 residues long. Germline V gives CDR1 SGHRS, CDR2 YFSETQ. Trimming removed 4 bases from V and 0 bases from J, with 13 bases in between. CDR3 DNA sequence: TGCGCCAGCAGCGCACCGAACGCTTTGAACACTGAAGCTTTCTTT. It codes for CASSAPNALNTEAFF.

V is TRBV28 and J is TRBJ2-2, with D perhaps TRBD1 (6 bases). CDR1 and CDR2 (germline): MDHEN, SYDVKM. V lost 10 bases and J 0 bases, leaving 12 bases between the germline ends. This CDR3 comprises 14 residues. This chain's CDR3 is CATSDSPNTGELFF. In DNA, the CDR3 is TGTGCCACCTCGGACAGCCCGAACACCGGGGAGCTGTTTTTT.

The gene calls are TRBV3-1 (or the pseudogene TRBV3-2) and TRBJ1-1, with 7 bases aligning to TRBD1. Germline V lookup: CDR1 LGHDT, CDR2 YNNKEL (reference sequence). The CDR3 contains 13 residues. The V and J ends lost 1 base and 4 bases, in that order; junction bases with no gene match: 0. CDR3 bases: TGTGCCAGCAGCCAAGCAGGGGGCACTGAAGCTTTCTTT. This gives the protein CASSQAGGTEAFF.

This rearrangement joins TRBV6-5 to TRBJ2-7; 10 bases match TRBD1. The J segment lost 7 bases and the V segment lost 8 bases, leaving 8 bases of the junction unmatched. This CDR3 is built from 13 residues. Per the germline V gene, CDR1 is MNHEY and CDR2 is SVGAGI. CDR3 in amino acids: CASSGTGAREQYF. In nucleotides, the CDR3 is TGTGCCAGCTCCGGGACAGGGGCGAGAGAGCAGTACTTC.

V gene TRBV3-1 (or the pseudogene TRBV3-2) combines with J gene TRBJ2-1; weak D call: TRBD2 (5 bases). From germline, CDR1 is LGHDT and CDR2 YNNKEL (reference sequence). V lost 3 bases and J lost 9, with 15 bases in between. The CDR3 spans 14 residues. The CDR3 here is CASSQQPRRTEQFF. The CDR3 bases are TGTGCCAGCAGCCAGCAACCTAGGAGGACTGAGCAGTTCTTC.

The genes are TRBV3-1 (or the pseudogene TRBV3-2) and TRBJ1-3; D possibly corresponds to TRBD1 (5 bases). The CDR3 consists of 15 residues. The V and J ends lost 0 bases and 7 bases respectively, with 13 bases between them. The V gene's germline CDR1 is LGHDT and CDR2 YNNKEL (reference sequence). The chain's CDR3 is CASSQDRGSGNTIYF. CDR3 nucleotides: TGTGCCAGCAGCCAAGATCGGGGGTCCGGGAACACCATATATTTT.

As concerns this clone: This specimen includes other DNA sequences encoding the same CDR3. The rearrangement joins TRBV7-9 to TRBJ1-1; no clear D. CDR1 is SEHNR and CDR2 is FQNEAQ in the germline V gene (reference sequence). Trimming pared 5 bases from V and 4 bases from J, leaving 11 bases between. The CDR3 has 13 residues. The CDR3 sequence is CASSLEGGTEAFF. For the CDR3, the DNA is TGTGCCAGCAGCCTTGAGGGAGGCACTGAAGCTTTCTTT.

This clone was observed once. V gene TRBV24-1 combines with J gene TRBJ1-2; D is possibly TRBD1 (5 bases). Germline values: CDR1 KGHDR, CDR2 SFDVKD. V was shortened by 10 bases and J by 4 bases, with 33 bases between the two germline ends. The length of the CDR3 is 19 residues. This CDR3 reads CATFDLGRGKDHDAYGYTF. CDR3 DNA sequence: TGTGCCACTTTTGACTTGGGACGGGGAAAAGACCATGACGCCTATGGCTACACCTTC.

This clone showed up just once. The chain links TRBV20-1 to TRBJ1-1, with D perhaps TRBD1 (6 bases). This CDR3 region has 10 residues. V was shortened by 3 bases and J by 11 bases, with 10 bases between the two germline ends. The germline V gene encodes CDR1 DFQATT and CDR2 SNEGSKA (reference sequence). The chain's CDR3 is CSASTGRAFF. The DNA of the CDR3 is TGCAGTGCTAGTACAGGGCGCGCTTTCTTT.

The chain recombines TRBV20-1 with TRBJ2-7; D is unresolved. CDR1 DFQATT and CDR2 SNEGSKA come from the germline V gene (reference sequence). The V and J ends lost 3 bases and 3 bases respectively, with 6 bases between them. This CDR3 is built from 11 residues. The DNA of the CDR3 is TGCAGTGCTAGTCCACGCTACGAGCAGTACTTC. Translating it yields CSASPRYEQYF.

The chain combines TRBV7-3 with TRBJ2-1, with 10 positions matching TRBD1. This CDR3 has 15 amino acids. The junction had 9 bases not matched to a gene; V was cut back by 5 bases and J by 8 bases. Per germline, CDR1 SGHTA and CDR2 FQGTGA. The CDR3 DNA reads TGTGCCAGCAGCCCTCAGGGACAGGGGTCGGATGAGCAGTTCTTC. As protein: CASSPQGQGSDEQFF.

Only one count was recorded for this clone. V gene TRBV27 combines with J gene TRBJ2-7; 8 nucleotides match TRBD2. The CDR3 extends over 16 amino acids. V lost 7 bases, J lost 7 bases, and 18 bases stayed unmatched. Germline V CDR1 and CDR2: MNHEY, SMNVEV (reference sequence). The CDR3 loop is CASKGLGAGGHVEQYF. CDR3 nucleotides: TGTGCCAGCAAGGGGCTTGGGGCGGGGGGCCATGTGGAGCAGTACTTC.

This rearrangement joins TRBV5-1 to TRBJ1-3; D not certain. Trimming stripped 4 bases from V and 0 bases from J, with 8 bases between. The CDR3 totals 14 residues. Germline V gene lookup returns CDR1 SGHRS and CDR2 YFSETQ. CDR3 protein: CASSVTSSGNTIYF. The CDR3 region has the DNA TGCGCCAGCAGCGTAACGAGCTCTGGAAACACCATATATTTT.

This rearrangement joins TRBV18 to TRBJ2-7; D is tentatively TRBD1 or TRBD2 (6 bases each). This CDR3 is built from 15 residues. Germline CDR1 KGHSH, CDR2 LQKENI. With 4 bases removed from V and 7 bases from J, the gap between germline ends came to 20 bases. This chain's CDR3 is CASSRMGGASGEQYF. CDR3 coding DNA: TGTGCCAGCTCACGTATGGGGGGCGCCTCGGGAGAGCAGTACTTC.

This rearrangement joins TRBV6-5 to TRBJ2-3; TRBD2 agrees at 8 bases. CDR3 length: 13 amino acids. Looked up from germline, CDR1 is MNHEY and CDR2 is SVGAGI. Germline trimming cut 5 bases from V and 5 bases from J; bases unmatched to any gene: 3. CDR3 region: CASSRTSLDTQYF. In nucleotides, the CDR3 is TGTGCCAGCAGTCGGACTAGCCTAGATACGCAGTATTTT.

The chain recombines TRBV30 with TRBJ2-2; D gene uncertain. Between the trimmed V and J ends, which lost 2 bases and 6 bases, there was a span of 10 bases. This CDR3 comprises 13 residues. Looked up from germline, CDR1 is GTSNPN and CDR2 is SVGIG (reference sequence). The DNA of the CDR3 is TGTGCCTGGAGTCCTGGCGTCTCCGGGGAGCTGTTTTTT. The encoded protein is CAWSPGVSGELFF.

The rearrangement links TRBV24-1 to TRBJ2-7; perhaps D is TRBD1 or TRBD2 (7 bases each). This CDR3 contains 15 residues. V was cut by 6 bases and J by 0 bases, with 14 bases left in between. Germline V gene sequence: CDR1 KGHDR, CDR2 SFDVKD. In nucleotides, the CDR3 is TGTGCCACCAGTCCCAGGGGGGGACTCTCCTACGAGCAGTACTTC. Translating gives CATSPRGGLSYEQYF.

The chain couples TRBV27 to TRBJ2-7; weak D call: TRBD2 (7 bases). Trimming took off 5 bases at V and 5 bases at J, with 16 bases between the two ends. CDR1 is MNHEY and CDR2 is SMNVEV in the germline V gene (reference sequence). The CDR3 length is 14 residues. CDR3 nucleotide sequence: TGTGCCAGCAGTGTCCGGGGGGCGTGGAACGAGCAGTACTTC. Encoded protein: CASSVRGAWNEQYF.